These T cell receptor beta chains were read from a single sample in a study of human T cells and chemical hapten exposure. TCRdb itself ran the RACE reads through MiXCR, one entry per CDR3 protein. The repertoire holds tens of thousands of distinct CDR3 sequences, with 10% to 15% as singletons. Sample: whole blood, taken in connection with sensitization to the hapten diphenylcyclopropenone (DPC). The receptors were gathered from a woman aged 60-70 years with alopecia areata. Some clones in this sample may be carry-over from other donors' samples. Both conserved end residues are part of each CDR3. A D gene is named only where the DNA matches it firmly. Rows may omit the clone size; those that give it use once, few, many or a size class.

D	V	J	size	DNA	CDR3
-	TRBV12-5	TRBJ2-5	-	TGTGCTAGTGATTTCCTAGGACTACGACAAGAGACCCAGTACTTC	CASDFLGLRQETQYF
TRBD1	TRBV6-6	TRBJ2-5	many	TGTGCCAGCAGTTACAGGGGGCTAGCAGAGACCCAGTACTTC	CASSYRGLAETQYF
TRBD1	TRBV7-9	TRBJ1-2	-	TGTGCCAGCAGCTCAACAGGGGGCCTAGCCTATGGCTACACCTTC	CASSSTGGLAYGYTF
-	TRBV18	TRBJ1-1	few	TGTGCCAGCTCACCACCGGGACGTAACACTGAAGCTTTCTTT	CASSPPGRNTEAFF
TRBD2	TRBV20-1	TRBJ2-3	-	TGCAGTGCAATAGCGGGGGTTAGCACAGATACGCAGTATTTT	CSAIAGVSTDTQYF
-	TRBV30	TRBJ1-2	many	TGTGCCTGGAGTGAACAGGGCTATGGCTACACCTTC	CAWSEQGYGYTF
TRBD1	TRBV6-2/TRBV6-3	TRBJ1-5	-	TGTGCCACGTCCCGGGGACAGGGGGTCGGTGAGCCCCAGCATTTT	CATSRGQGVGEPQHF
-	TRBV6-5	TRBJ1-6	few	TGTGCCAGCAGTCGAGCGGGGAGATCACCCCTCCACTTT	CASSRAGRSPLHF
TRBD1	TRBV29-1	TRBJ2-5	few	TGCAGCGTTACCTTCCGACAGGGAGAACAAGAGACCCAGTACTTC	CSVTFRQGEQETQYF
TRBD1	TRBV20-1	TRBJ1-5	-	TGCAGTGCTAGGACAGGGAAGCTAAGCAATCAGCCCCAGCATTTT	CSARTGKLSNQPQHF
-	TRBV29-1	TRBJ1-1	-	TGCAGCGTGAACAGGGCCCTGAACACTGAAGCTTTCTTT	CSVNRALNTEAFF
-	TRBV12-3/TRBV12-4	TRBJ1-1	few	TGTGCCACCACGGGATCGGCCACTGAAGCTTTCTTT	CATTGSATEAFF
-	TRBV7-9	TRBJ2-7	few	TGTGCCAGCAGCCAAGGTAGTCTATACGAGCAGTACTTC	CASSQGSLYEQYF
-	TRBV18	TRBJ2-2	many	TGTGCCAGCTCACAAACAGAATCCGGGGAGCTGTTTTTT	CASSQTESGELFF
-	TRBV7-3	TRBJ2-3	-	TGTGCCAGCAGCTTAAATGGGGGGACTCTCGCAATGAAAGATACGCAGTATTTT	CASSLNGGTLAMKDTQYF
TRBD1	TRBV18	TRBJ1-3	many	TGTGCCAGCACCACAAGGACAGGAAGTATCTCTGGAAACACCATATATTTT	CASTTRTGSISGNTIYF
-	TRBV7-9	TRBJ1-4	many	TGTGCCAGCAGCTTTTCCTTCTCCAATGAAAAACTGTTTTTT	CASSFSFSNEKLFF